This T cell receptor beta chain came from a study of blood T cells in healthy people across ages (dated by TCRdb to 2013 to 2016). Background for the entire study: In model experiments, template switching captured roughly one uniquely barcoded TCR beta cDNA molecule for every two T cells. Two additional independent replicas of 1 million unique cDNA reads from the same blood draw were analyzed for two donors (one aged 18 to 30 and one aged 80 or older). Four age groups were formed from the donors: young (average approximately 16 years), middle-aged (more than 35), aged (around 62) and long-lived (roughly 81). To track age-related changes in TCR beta repertoire diversity, the study relied on deep sequencing normalized with unique cDNA molecular identifiers. To avoid experimental bias, donors of different ages were spread randomly across the sequencing lanes.

Findings and caveats that apply to the study as a whole: As age increased, observed TCR beta diversity per million T cells dropped in a roughly linear way, and a significant reduction was already evident by age roughly 40. Compared with the aged group, more naive CD4+ T cells, fewer expanded clones and increased TCR diversity were shown by the long-lived group, suggesting age selection. Estimates of total diversity from one million sequenced T cells were regarded as lower bounds and underestimates. Donor CMV infection status was unknown, potentially confounding age-related changes in expanded clonotypes. There was a strong correlation between observed TCR beta diversity and the percentage of naive T cells measured by flow cytometry. Bulk unsorted PBMC profiling prevented conclusive comparison of naive and antigen-experienced compartments.

In the germline V gene, CDR1 corresponds to MNHEY and CDR2 to SVGAGI. The junction shows trimming of 0 bases on V and 7 bases on J, plus 7 bases between the germline ends. Taken from cysteine to phenylalanine, the CDR3 has 12 residues. Here the CDR3 DNA is all that survives: 36 bases in frame from base 1. The table lists this clonotype with a few counts. Its antigen is still unknown. No much larger clone exists at a distance of one base, and base qualities are not known. Donors were 35 to 40 systemically healthy Caucasian individuals from Russia aged roughly 6 to 90 years. Around 9.8 milliliters of peripheral blood were collected from each donor into EDTA-treated Vacutainer tubes. Ficoll-Paque density-gradient centrifugation was used to isolate PBMCs, with at least 6.5 million per sample. Total RNA was extracted from PBMCs with Trizol reagent, with at least 6 micrograms obtained per sample. The percentages of naive CD45RAhigh/CD27high T cells were determined by flow cytometry on a PBMC aliquot from every donor.

The method was 5' RACE. For sequencing, an Illumina HiSeq 2500 was employed. A second PCR of about 6 to 11 cycles was run with a J-beta primer mix and a sample-barcoded 5' primer. A template-switch 5' adaptor carrying 12 random nucleotides introduced a unique molecular identifier onto each TCR beta cDNA molecule. Each sample yielded at least 3 million CDR3-containing paired-end reads. All of the RNA was converted into first-strand cDNA using the Mint cDNA synthesis kit, with a TRBC-specific oligonucleotide serving as the primer. All cDNA was treated with uracil-DNA glycosylase and then went through a first 18-cycle PCR with the universal primers M1SS and BC2_uni_R. Under the source paper's analysis protocol: For normalization, 1 million high-quality reads, each with a distinct molecular identifier, were randomly selected from each sample. Reads sharing molecular identifiers were discarded rather than binned into consensus sequences. MiTCR, set to a Q25 quality threshold and the strictest error-elimination algorithm, was used for CDR3 identification, clonotype clustering and error correction. Lower-bound total TCR beta diversity was estimated with a nonparametric unseen species model using Euler transformation. The raw public data were reprocessed by TCRdb itself: fastp quality trimming at Q25, MiXCR clonotype calling, in-frame beta chains only. Rows merge per CDR3 protein into single entries with the most common DNA and genes. The V and J calls and clone size come from TCRdb's table, not from the authors' own analysis. The sample table holds around 1.5 million distinct CDR3 sequences, of which approximately 38% were seen once. Clones ranked in the top ten supply around 8% of the sample.

The V and J genes are TRBV6-5 and TRBJ2-7; the D gene identity is not certain. This clonotype originated in a woman aged 18-35 years in good health. The sample comprised blood. Here is the DNA: TGTGCCAGCAGTTACTCCCGGAGTGAGCAGTACTTC. Translated, it reads CASSYSRSEQYF.